This TCR beta chain emerged from a study of Graves' ophthalmopathy and Graves' hyperthyroidism. Amplified TCR beta CDR3 regions were obtained using RNA transcripts as template. First-round RT-PCR with HTBI primers preceded a second-round multiplex PCR. TCRdb re-called the multiplex PCR reads through MiXCR, storing one row per CDR3 protein. The table records 150,000 to 200,000 distinct CDR3 sequences, 39% of them present only once. Uncontrolled infections, pregnancy, lactation or other autoimmune diseases led to patient exclusion. A diagnosis was made from clinical symptoms together with serum thyroxine, TRAb, thyroid ultrasound and orbital computed tomography. The CDR3 extends over 15 amino acids. Germline values: CDR1 MNHNS, CDR2 SASEGT. Between the trimmed V and J ends, which lost 6 bases and 3 bases, there was a span of 18 bases.

The chain carries TRBV6-1 and TRBJ2-7, with D perhaps TRBD2 (7 bases). This sequence was found in a man aged 30 to 39 with Graves' ophthalmopathy. The sequenced sample was peripheral blood. The CDR3 nucleotides read TGTGCCAGCAGCTCCTTTCGGGGGGCCGACTACGAGCAGTACTTC. Translating gives CASSSFRGADYEQYF.